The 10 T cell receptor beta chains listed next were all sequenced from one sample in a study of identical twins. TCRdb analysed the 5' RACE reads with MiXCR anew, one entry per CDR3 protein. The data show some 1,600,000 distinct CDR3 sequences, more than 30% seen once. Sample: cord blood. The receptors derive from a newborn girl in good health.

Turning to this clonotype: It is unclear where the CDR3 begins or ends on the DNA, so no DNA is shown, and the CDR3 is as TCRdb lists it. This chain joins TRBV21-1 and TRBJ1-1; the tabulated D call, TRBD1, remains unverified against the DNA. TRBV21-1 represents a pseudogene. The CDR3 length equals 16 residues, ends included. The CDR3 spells CASSKVVGRGNTEAFF.

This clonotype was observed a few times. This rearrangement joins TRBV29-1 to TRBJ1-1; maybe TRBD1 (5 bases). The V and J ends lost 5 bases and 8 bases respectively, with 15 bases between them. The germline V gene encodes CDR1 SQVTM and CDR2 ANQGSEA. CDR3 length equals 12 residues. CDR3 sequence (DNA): TGCAGCGTTTGGGGGTATTCAGAAGAAGCTTTCTTT. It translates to CSVWGYSEEAFF.

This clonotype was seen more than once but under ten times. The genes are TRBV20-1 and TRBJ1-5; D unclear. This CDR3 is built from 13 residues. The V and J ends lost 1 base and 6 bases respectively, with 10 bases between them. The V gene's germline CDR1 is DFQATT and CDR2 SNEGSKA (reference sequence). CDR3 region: CSARGGSGQPQHF. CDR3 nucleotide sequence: TGCAGTGCTAGAGGCGGTTCGGGTCAGCCCCAGCATTTT.

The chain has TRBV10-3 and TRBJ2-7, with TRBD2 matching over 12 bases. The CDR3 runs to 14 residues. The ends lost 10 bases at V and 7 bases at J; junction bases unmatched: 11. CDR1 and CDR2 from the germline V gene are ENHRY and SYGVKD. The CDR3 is CATRLAGEHNEQYF. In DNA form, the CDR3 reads TGTGCCACCCGACTAGCGGGGGAACACAATGAGCAGTACTTC.

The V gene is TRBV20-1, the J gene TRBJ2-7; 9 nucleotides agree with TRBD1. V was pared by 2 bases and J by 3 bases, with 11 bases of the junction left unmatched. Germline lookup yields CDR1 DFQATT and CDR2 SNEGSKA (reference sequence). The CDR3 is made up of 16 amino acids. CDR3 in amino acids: CSARPNRGPYHYEQYF. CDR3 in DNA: TGCAGTGCTAGACCAAACAGGGGGCCATACCACTACGAGCAGTACTTC.

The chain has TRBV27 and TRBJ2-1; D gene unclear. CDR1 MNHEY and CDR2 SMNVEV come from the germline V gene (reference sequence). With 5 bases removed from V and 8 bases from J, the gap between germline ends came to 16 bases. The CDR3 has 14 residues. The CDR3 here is CASSPRLSGDEQFF. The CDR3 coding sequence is TGTGCCAGCAGTCCTAGACTCTCGGGTGATGAGCAGTTCTTC.

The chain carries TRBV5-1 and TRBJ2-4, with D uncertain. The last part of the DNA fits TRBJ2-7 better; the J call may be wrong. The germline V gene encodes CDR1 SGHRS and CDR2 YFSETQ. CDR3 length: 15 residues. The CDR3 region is CASSRVRAVENEQYF. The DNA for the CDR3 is TGCGCCAGCAGCCGGGTCCGAGCAGTCGAGAACGAGCAGTACTTC.

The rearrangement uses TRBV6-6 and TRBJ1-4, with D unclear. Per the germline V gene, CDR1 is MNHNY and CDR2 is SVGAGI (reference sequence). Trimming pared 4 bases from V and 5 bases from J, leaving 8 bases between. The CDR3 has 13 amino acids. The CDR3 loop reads CASSWLGNEKLFF. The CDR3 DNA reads TGTGCCAGCAGTTGGTTGGGGAATGAAAAACTGTTTTTT.

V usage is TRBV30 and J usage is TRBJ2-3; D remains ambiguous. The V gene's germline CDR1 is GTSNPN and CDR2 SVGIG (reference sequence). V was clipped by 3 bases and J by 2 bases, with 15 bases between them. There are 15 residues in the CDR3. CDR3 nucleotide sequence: TGTGCCTGGAGGTCAAACGGGCCCTACACAGATACGCAGTATTTT. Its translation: CAWRSNGPYTDTQYF.

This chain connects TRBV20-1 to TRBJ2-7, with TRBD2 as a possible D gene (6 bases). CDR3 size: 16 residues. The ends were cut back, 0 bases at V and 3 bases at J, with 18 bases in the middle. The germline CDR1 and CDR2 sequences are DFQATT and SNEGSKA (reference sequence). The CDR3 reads CSARDQLGQGLYEQYF. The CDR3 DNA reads TGCAGTGCTAGAGATCAACTTGGGCAGGGACTCTACGAGCAGTACTTC.